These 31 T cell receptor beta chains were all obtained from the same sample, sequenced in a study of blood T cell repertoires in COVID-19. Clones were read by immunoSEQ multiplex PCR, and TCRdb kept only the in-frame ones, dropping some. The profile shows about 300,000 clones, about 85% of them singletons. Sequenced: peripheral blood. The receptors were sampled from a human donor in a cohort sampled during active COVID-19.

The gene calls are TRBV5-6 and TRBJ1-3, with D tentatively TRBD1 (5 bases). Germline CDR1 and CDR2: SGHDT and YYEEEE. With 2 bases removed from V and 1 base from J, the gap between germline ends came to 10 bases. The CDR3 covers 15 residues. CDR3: CASSLSGGSGNTIYF. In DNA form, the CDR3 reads TGTGCCAGCAGCTTAAGCGGGGGATCTGGAAACACCATATATTTT.

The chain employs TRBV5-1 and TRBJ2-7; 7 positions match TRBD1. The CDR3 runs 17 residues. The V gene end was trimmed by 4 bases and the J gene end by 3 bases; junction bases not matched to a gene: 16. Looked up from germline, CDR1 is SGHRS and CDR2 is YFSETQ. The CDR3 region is CASSPFGVRQGVYEQYF. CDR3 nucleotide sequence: TGCGCCAGCAGCCCTTTCGGAGTAAGGCAGGGGGTCTACGAGCAGTACTTC.

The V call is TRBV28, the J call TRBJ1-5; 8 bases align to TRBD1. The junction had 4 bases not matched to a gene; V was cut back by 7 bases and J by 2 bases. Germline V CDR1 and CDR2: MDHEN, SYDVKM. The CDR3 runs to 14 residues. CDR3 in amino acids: CASTQGAGNQPQHF. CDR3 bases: TGTGCCAGCACCCAGGGGGCCGGCAATCAGCCCCAGCATTTT.

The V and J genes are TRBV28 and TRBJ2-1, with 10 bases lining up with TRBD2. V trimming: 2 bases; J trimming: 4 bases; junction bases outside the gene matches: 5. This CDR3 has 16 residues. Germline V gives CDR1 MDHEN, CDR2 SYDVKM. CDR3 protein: CASSLTASGRYNEQFF. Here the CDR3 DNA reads TGTGCCAGCAGTTTAACGGCTAGCGGGAGATACAATGAGCAGTTCTTC.

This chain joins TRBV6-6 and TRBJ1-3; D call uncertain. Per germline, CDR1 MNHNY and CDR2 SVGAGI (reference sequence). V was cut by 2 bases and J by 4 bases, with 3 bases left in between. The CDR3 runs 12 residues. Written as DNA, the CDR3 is TGTGCCAGCAGTTACCTGGGAAACACCATATATTTT. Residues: CASSYLGNTIYF.

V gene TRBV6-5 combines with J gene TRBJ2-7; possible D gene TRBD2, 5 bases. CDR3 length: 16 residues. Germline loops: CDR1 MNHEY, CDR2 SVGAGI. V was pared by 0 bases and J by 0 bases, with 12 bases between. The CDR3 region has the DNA TGTGCCAGCAGTTACTCCTCGACGGGAAGCTCCTACGAGCAGTACTTC. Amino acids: CASSYSSTGSSYEQYF.

Written as DNA, the CDR3 is TGTGCCAGCAGCCCAGGACAGGGTACAACTAATGAAAAACTGTTTTTT. It translates to CASSPGQGTTNEKLFF. The rearrangement links TRBV9 to TRBJ1-4, with 8 bases that match TRBD1. Germline trimming cut 4 bases from V and 0 bases from J; bases unmatched to any gene: 5. Germline V gives CDR1 SGDLS, CDR2 YYNGEE. The CDR3 sequence is 16 residues long.

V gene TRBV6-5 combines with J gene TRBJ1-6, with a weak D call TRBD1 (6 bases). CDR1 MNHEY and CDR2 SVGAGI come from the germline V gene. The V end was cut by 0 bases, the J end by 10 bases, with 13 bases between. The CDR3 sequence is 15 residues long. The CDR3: CASSYSHQGSSPLHF. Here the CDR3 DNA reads TGTGCCAGCAGTTACTCTCATCAGGGGTCCTCACCCCTCCACTTT.

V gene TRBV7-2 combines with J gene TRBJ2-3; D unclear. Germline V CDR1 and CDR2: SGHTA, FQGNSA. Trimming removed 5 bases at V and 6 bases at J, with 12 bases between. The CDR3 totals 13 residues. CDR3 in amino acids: CASSPSTRDTQYF. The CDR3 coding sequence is TGTGCCAGCAGCCCTTCCACCCGGGATACGCAGTATTTT.

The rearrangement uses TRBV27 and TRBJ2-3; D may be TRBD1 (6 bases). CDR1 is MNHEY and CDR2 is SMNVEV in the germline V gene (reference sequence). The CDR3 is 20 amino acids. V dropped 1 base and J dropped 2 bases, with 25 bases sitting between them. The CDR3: CASSLWWVRTPEGDTDTQYF. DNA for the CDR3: TGTGCCAGCAGTTTATGGTGGGTTAGGACACCCGAGGGGGACACAGATACGCAGTATTTT.

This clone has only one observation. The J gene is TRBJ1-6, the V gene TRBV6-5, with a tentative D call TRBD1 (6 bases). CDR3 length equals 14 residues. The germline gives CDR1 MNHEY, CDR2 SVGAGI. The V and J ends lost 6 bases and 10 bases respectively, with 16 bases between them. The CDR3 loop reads CASSRRQDPSPLHF. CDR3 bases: TGTGCCAGCAGCCGGCGACAGGATCCATCACCCCTCCACTTT.

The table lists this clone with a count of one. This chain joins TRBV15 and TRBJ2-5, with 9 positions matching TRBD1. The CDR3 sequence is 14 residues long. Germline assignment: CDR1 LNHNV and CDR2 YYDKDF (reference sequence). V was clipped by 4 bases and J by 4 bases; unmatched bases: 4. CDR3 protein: CATSKGQGLETQYF. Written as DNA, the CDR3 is TGTGCCACCAGCAAAGGACAGGGGTTAGAGACCCAGTACTTC.

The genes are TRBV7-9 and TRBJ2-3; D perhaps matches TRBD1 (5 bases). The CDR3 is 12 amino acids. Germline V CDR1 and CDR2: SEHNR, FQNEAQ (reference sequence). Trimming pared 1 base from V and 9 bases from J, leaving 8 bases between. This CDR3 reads CASSLGGQTQYF. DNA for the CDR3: TGTGCCAGCAGCTTAGGGGGCCAGACGCAGTATTTT.

The CDR3 bases are TGTGCCAGCAGTTACCTACAGGGGGGATTCCAAGAGACCCAGTACTTC. Amino acids: CASSYLQGGFQETQYF. The rearrangement links TRBV6-2 or TRBV6-3 to TRBJ2-5; 8 nucleotides agree with TRBD1. The CDR3 is 16 residues long. V lost 2 bases and J lost 1; bases outside the gene matches: 6. The germline V gene encodes CDR1 MNHEY and CDR2 SVGEGT.

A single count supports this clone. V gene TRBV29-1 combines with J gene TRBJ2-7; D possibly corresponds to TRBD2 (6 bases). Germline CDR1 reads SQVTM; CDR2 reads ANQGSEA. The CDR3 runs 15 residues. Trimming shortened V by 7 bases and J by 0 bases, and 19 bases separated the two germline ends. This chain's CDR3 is CSARGLSGSSYEQYF. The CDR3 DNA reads TGCAGCGCCCGTGGACTATCCGGGAGCTCCTACGAGCAGTACTTC.

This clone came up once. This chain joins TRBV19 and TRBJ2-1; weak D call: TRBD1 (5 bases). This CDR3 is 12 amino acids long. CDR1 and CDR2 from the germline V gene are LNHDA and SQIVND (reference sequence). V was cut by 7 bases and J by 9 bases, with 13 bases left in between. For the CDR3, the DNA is TGTGCCAGTACCTCAGGGTATATTGAGCAGTTCTTC. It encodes CASTSGYIEQFF.

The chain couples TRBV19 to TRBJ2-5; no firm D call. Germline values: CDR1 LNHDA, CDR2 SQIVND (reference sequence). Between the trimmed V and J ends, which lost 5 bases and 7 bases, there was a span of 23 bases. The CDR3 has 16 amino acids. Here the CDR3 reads CASSPSWAQPVGTQYF. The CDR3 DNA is TGTGCCAGTAGTCCTTCTTGGGCCCAGCCTGTCGGGACCCAGTACTTC. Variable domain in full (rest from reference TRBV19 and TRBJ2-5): DGGITQSPKYLFRKEGQNVTLSCEQNLNHDAMYWYRQDPGQGLRLIYYSQIVNDFQKGDIAEGYSVSREKKESFPLTVTSAQKNPTAFYLCASSPSWAQPVGTQYFGPGTRLLVL.

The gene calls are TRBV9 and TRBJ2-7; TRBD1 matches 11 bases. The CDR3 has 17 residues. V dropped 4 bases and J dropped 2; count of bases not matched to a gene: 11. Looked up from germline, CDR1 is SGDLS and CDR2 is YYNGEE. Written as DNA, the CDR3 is TGTGCCAGCAGCCATCCTAAGGGGGGACAGGGGGCCTACGAGCAGTACTTC. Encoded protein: CASSHPKGGQGAYEQYF.

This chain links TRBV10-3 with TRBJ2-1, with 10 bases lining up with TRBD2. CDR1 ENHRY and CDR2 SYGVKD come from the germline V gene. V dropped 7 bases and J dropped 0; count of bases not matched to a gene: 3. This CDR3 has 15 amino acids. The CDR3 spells CAIKASGSSYNEQFF. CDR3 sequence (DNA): TGTGCCATCAAAGCTAGCGGGAGCTCCTACAATGAGCAGTTCTTC.

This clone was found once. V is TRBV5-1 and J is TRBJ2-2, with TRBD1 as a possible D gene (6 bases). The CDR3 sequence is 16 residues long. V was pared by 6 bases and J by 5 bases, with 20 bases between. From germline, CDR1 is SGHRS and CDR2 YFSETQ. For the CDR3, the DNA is TGCGCCAGCACTTTGGGCAGGGGCGCCTCTACCGGGGAGCTGTTTTTT. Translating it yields CASTLGRGASTGELFF.

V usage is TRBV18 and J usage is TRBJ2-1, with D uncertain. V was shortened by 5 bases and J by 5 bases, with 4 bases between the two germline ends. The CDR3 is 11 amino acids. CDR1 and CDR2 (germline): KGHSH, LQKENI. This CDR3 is CASSSNNEQFF. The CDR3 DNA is TGTGCCAGCTCATCAAACAATGAGCAGTTCTTC.

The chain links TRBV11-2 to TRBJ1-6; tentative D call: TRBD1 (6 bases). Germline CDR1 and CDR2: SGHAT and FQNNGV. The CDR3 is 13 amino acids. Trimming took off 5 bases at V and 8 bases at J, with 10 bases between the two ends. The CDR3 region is CASSPQGYSPLHF. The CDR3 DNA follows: TGTGCCAGCAGCCCACAGGGCTATTCACCCCTCCACTTT.

For the CDR3, the DNA is TGCAGCGTCGCAAAGCTACAGGGCGGGGAGCTGTTTTTT. Its translation is CSVAKLQGGELFF. V usage is TRBV29-1 and J usage is TRBJ2-2; possible D gene TRBD1, 6 bases. The V end was cut by 6 bases, the J end by 7 bases, with 15 bases between. There are 13 residues in the CDR3. Germline V lookup: CDR1 SQVTM, CDR2 ANQGSEA.

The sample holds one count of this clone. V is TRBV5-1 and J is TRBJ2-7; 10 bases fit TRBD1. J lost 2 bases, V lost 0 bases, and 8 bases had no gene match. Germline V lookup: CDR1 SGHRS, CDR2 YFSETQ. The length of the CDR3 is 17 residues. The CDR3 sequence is CASSLGLSGTGAYEQYF. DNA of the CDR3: TGCGCCAGCAGCTTGGGCCTTTCCGGGACAGGGGCCTACGAGCAGTACTTC.

CDR3: CASSMLAGSNTGELFF. The CDR3 nucleotides read TGCGCCAGCAGCATGCTAGCGGGTTCGAACACCGGGGAGCTGTTTTTT. The chain joins TRBV5-1 to TRBJ2-2; TRBD2 matches 8 bases. V shed 4 bases and J 0 bases; nucleotides not matched to a gene: 5. The CDR3 contains 16 residues. In germline, CDR1 is SGHRS, CDR2 YFSETQ. Full variable domain (remainder filled in from reference TRBV5-1 and TRBJ2-2): KAGVTQTPRYLIKTRGQQVTLSCSPISGHRSVSWYQQTPGQGLQFLFEYFSETQRNKGNFPGRFSGRQFSNSRSEMNVSTLELGDSALYLCASSMLAGSNTGELFFGEGSRLTVL.

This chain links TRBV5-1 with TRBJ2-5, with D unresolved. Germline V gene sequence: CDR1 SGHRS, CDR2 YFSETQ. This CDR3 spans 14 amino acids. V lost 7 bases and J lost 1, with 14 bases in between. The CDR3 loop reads CASAFPARQETQYF. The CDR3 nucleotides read TGCGCCAGCGCATTCCCAGCGCGCCAAGAGACCCAGTACTTC. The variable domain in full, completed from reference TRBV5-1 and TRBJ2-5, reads KAGVTQTPRYLIKTRGQQVTLSCSPISGHRSVSWYQQTPGQGLQFLFEYFSETQRNKGNFPGRFSGRQFSNSRSEMNVSTLELGDSALYLCASAFPARQETQYFGPGTRLLVL.

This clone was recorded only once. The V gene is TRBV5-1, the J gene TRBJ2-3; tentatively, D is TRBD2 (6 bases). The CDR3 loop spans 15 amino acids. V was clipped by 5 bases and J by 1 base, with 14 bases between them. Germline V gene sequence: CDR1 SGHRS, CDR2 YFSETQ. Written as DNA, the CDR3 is TGCGCCAGCAGTGGGGATGGCGGGGGCACAGATACGCAGTATTTT. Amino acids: CASSGDGGGTDTQYF.

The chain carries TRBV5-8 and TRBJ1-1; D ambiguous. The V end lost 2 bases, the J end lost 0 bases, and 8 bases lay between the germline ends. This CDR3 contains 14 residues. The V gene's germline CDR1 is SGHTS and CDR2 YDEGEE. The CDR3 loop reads CASSFPGVNTEAFF. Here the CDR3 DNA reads TGTGCCAGCAGCTTCCCGGGAGTGAACACTGAAGCTTTCTTT. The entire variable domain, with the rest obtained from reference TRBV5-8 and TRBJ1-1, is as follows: EAGVTQSPTHLIKTRGQQATLRCSPISGHTSVYWYQQALGLGLQFLLWYDEGEERNRGNFPPRFSGRQFPNYSSELNVNALELEDSALYLCASSFPGVNTEAFFGQGTRLTVV.

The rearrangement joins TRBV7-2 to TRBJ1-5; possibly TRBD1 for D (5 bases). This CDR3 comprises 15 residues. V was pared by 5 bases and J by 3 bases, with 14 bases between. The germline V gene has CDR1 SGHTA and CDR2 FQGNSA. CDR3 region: CASSPGPPPNQPQHF. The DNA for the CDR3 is TGTGCCAGCAGCCCAGGGCCACCCCCCAATCAGCCCCAGCATTTT.

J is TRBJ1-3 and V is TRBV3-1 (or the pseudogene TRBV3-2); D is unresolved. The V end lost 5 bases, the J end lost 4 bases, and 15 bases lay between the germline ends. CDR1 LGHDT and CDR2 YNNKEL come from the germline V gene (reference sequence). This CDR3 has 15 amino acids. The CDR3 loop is CASSYEGSRGNTIYF. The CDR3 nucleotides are TGTGCCAGCAGCTACGAGGGTTCGAGAGGAAACACCATATATTTT.

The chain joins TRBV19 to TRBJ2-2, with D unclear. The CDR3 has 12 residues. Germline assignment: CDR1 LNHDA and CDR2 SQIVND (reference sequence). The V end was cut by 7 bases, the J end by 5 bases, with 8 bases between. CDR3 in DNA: TGTGCCAGTATCGCCAGAACCGGGGAGCTGTTTTTT. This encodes CASIARTGELFF.